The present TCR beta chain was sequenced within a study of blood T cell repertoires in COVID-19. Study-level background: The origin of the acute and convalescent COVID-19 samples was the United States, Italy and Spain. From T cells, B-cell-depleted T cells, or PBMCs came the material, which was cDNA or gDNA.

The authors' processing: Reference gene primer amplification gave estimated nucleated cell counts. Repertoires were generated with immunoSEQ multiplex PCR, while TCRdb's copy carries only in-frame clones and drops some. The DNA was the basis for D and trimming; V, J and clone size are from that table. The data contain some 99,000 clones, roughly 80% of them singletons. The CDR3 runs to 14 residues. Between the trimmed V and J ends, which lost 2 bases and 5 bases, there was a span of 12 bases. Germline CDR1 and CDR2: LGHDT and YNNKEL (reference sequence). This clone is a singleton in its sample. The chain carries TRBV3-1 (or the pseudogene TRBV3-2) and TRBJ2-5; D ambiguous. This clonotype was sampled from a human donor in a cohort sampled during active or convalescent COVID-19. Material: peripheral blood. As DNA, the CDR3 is TGTGCCAGCAGCCAACATGTACTTGTTGAGACCCAGTACTTC. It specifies CASSQHVLVETQYF.